This T cell receptor (beta chain) was recorded in a study of somatic mutations in cytotoxic T cells in rheumatoid arthritis. The data were produced by immunoSEQ multiplex PCR, yet TCRdb's version contains in-frame clones alone and is incomplete. Of 13,000 to 15,000 clones listed, 90% to 95% were seen once; the top ten hold roughly 18%. This CDR3 region has 15 residues. Germline loops: CDR1 SGHAT, CDR2 FQNNGV. V was clipped by 5 bases and J by 5 bases, with 18 bases between them. The source of this sequence is a man aged 70-80 years with rheumatoid arthritis. Sequenced: CD4+ T cells sorted from blood. V usage is TRBV11-2 and J usage is TRBJ2-5; D gene uncertain. The CDR3 DNA follows: TGTGCCAGCAGCCCACCGGCCTCGGCCGGGGAGACCCAGTACTTC. Translated: CASSPPASAGETQYF.